These 9 T cell receptor beta chains came from one sample sequenced in a study of cytomegalovirus exposure and HLA in healthy donors. The PCR used 60 Vbeta and 13 Jbeta primers. Profiling relied on immunoSEQ multiplex PCR, and the TCRdb table lists in-frame clones only, not all of them. The table records about 190,000 clones, about nine tenths of them present only once. The sequencing input was PBMCs. These receptors came from a boy aged 2-15 years in good health and CMV-seronegative.

The gene calls are TRBV27 and TRBJ2-3; 7 nucleotides agree with TRBD1. J was trimmed by 4 bases and V by 4 bases; bases with no gene match: 2. CDR1 and CDR2 from the germline V gene are MNHEY and SMNVEV (reference sequence). This CDR3 has 13 amino acids. CDR3 sequence: CASSSGQSDTQYF. The CDR3 nucleotides read TGTGCCAGCAGTTCGGGACAGTCAGATACGCAGTATTTT.

The chain combines TRBV30 with TRBJ1-1; D unresolved. The CDR3 runs to 12 residues. Germline-derived CDR1 and CDR2 are GTSNPN and SVGIG (reference sequence). V shed 2 bases and J shed 4 bases, with 8 bases lying between them. The CDR3 spells CAWSSRGTEAFF. The CDR3 bases are TGTGCCTGGAGTAGTCGGGGCACTGAAGCTTTCTTT.

The chain uses TRBV5-8 and TRBJ1-6; D uncertain. CDR1 is SGHTS and CDR2 is YDEGEE in the germline V gene. Trimming left V 5 bases short and J 13 bases short, with 19 bases between. The CDR3 has 14 amino acids. As DNA, the CDR3 is TGTGCCAGCAGACGGGCCGCGCCGAGGGCCCCCCTCCACTTT. Translated: CASRRAAPRAPLHF.

This chain connects TRBV4-2 to TRBJ2-3; 11 positions agree with TRBD1. This CDR3 has 13 amino acids. Germline V lookup: CDR1 LGHNA, CDR2 YNFKEQ. The junction had 4 bases not matched to a gene; V was cut back by 8 bases and J by 6 bases. CDR3 DNA: TGTGCCAGCGGACAGGGGGCATCCGATACGCAGTATTTT. It specifies CASGQGASDTQYF.

The chain carries TRBV6-6 and TRBJ2-7; D is possibly TRBD1 (6 bases). Germline V gene lookup returns CDR1 MNHNY and CDR2 SVGAGI (reference sequence). The CDR3 spans 15 residues. The germline V and J ends were trimmed by 7 bases and 4 bases, with 20 bases remaining between them. The CDR3 spells CASTNQGTGIYEQYF. In nucleotides, the CDR3 is TGTGCCAGCACCAACCAGGGGACGGGGATATACGAGCAGTACTTC.

The chain joins TRBV5-8 to TRBJ2-1, with unresolved D. V was cut by 6 bases and J by 5 bases, with 15 bases left in between. CDR3 length: 14 residues. Germline lookup yields CDR1 SGHTS and CDR2 YDEGEE. CDR3: CASTRPPLNNEQFF. In nucleotides, the CDR3 is TGTGCCAGCACCAGGCCACCGCTTAACAATGAGCAGTTCTTC.

V is TRBV27 and J is TRBJ2-5; 10 bases match TRBD1. CDR1 MNHEY and CDR2 SMNVEV come from the germline V gene (reference sequence). Germline trimming cut 5 bases from V and 4 bases from J; bases unmatched to any gene: 1. The CDR3 is made up of 13 amino acids. As DNA, the CDR3 is TGTGCCAGCAGTGACAGGGGGCCAGAGACCCAGTACTTC. Translating it yields CASSDRGPETQYF.

The genes are TRBV6-5 and TRBJ2-7; 8 nucleotides align to TRBD1. V lost 4 bases and J lost 4; bases outside the gene matches: 9. Germline lookup yields CDR1 MNHEY and CDR2 SVGAGI. This CDR3 is 15 amino acids long. The CDR3 sequence: CASSSSGTGDYEQYF. Here the CDR3 DNA reads TGTGCCAGCAGTTCCTCCGGGACAGGAGATTACGAGCAGTACTTC.

CDR3 sequence reads: CASISPRSGEKLFF. CDR3 coding DNA: TGTGCCAGTATCTCTCCTAGGTCTGGTGAAAAACTGTTTTTT. This chain links TRBV19 with TRBJ1-4; D ambiguous. The CDR3 is made up of 14 amino acids. Germline V gene data show CDR1 as LNHDA and CDR2 as SQIVND (reference sequence). V lost 7 bases to trimming and J lost 7 bases, with 16 bases between them.